This TCR beta chain was recovered during a study of blood T cell repertoires in COVID-19. TCRdb's table, derived via immunoSEQ multiplex PCR, lists solely in-frame clones and lacks some. Among 240,000 or so clones listed, roughly 82% were seen once. CDR3 length: 15 residues. Trimming removed 2 bases from V and 4 bases from J, with 15 bases in between. CDR1 is GTSNPN, CDR2 SVGIG, per germline (reference sequence). Individuals drawn from 24 US areas were about 18 to 95 years old. The count of this clone is one. Specimen: PBMCs or T cells enriched from blood (not recorded which). The clonotype comes from a woman between 45 and 65 years old who had recovered from COVID-19. The chain combines TRBV30 with TRBJ1-5, with D hard to call. This CDR3 is CAWSFHRTGNQPQHF. The DNA of the CDR3 is TGTGCCTGGAGTTTCCATAGGACGGGGAATCAGCCCCAGCATTTT. The complete variable domain, with remaining parts taken from reference TRBV30 and TRBJ1-5, reads SQTIHQWPATLVQPVGSPLSLECTVEGTSNPNLYWYRQAAGRGLQLLFYSVGIGQISSEVPQNLSASRPQDRQFILSSKKLLLSDSGFYLCAWSFHRTGNQPQHFGDGTRLSIL.